This is a list of T cell receptor beta chains from one sample in a study of T-cell memory formation after mild COVID-19. TCRdb redid the calling of the 5' RACE reads with MiXCR, one entry per CDR3 protein. The sample yields hundreds of thousands of distinct CDR3 sequences, approximately 29% seen once. The sequencing input was PBMCs or a T cell subset sorted from them (not recorded which). Receptors originate from an adult woman who had mild COVID-19 (a few samples of this study predate the infection). Cell type and time point are not known. CDR3s include the opening cysteine and the closing phenylalanine or tryptophan. The D gene is left open where the match is weak.

j_call d_call v_call cdr3_aa
TRBJ2-5 NA TRBV5-1 CASRSDRGGETQYF
TRBJ1-2 NA TRBV18 CASSPPAYGYTF
TRBJ1-4 TRBD1 TRBV7-9 CASSLTQTGREKLFF
TRBJ1-1 NA TRBV7-9 CASSPPGTLRPEAFF
TRBJ2-3 NA TRBV2 CASLGTDTQYF
TRBJ1-1 NA TRBV29-1 CRDELNTEAFF
TRBJ1-5 NA TRBV20-1 CSAPQDVSGGPQHF
TRBJ1-4 NA TRBV5-4 CASSLRADEKLFF
TRBJ1-2 NA TRBV20-1 CSGQVGLGYGYTF
TRBJ2-1 NA TRBV7-3 CASSLGGPGAYNEQFF
TRBJ2-3 NA TRBV18 CASSPSPGRANTDTQYF
TRBJ2-1 NA TRBV29-1 CSVEPETSYNEQFF
TRBJ1-5 NA TRBV5-1 CASSQDQHLPQHF
TRBJ2-7 NA TRBV13 CASSAPTVSEQYF
TRBJ2-5 NA TRBV15 CATSKQETQYF
TRBJ2-5 TRBD2 TRBV15 CATSRPGGETQYF
TRBJ1-5 NA TRBV20-1 CRALGGNQPQHF
TRBJ2-7 NA TRBV20-1 CSARSLDSSYEQYF
TRBJ1-3 NA TRBV5-1 CASSLQSGNTIYF
TRBJ2-7 NA TRBV10-3 CAISDPSLPTEQYF
TRBJ2-1 NA TRBV6-6 CASSLRRVDEQFF
TRBJ2-1 TRBD2 TRBV7-3 CASSLTSGNNEQFF
TRBJ1-2 NA TRBV3-1 CASSQDLGPYSGYTF
TRBJ1-3 TRBD1 TRBV18 CASSPTTGAGNTIYF
TRBJ2-7 NA TRBV29-1 CSVGGNLGEGNYEQYF
TRBJ1-2 TRBD1 TRBV15 CATSRGTGNYGYTF
TRBJ2-3 NA TRBV29-1 CSVFTDTQYF
TRBJ2-7 TRBD2 TRBV7-2 CASSPSSGSNRGEQYF
TRBJ2-6 NA TRBV9 CASSVGSLANGANVLTF
TRBJ2-7 TRBD2 TRBV7-6 CASSPGTSSDEQYF
TRBJ2-3 TRBD2 TRBV7-9 CASSFGSGGSDTQYF
TRBJ2-5 NA TRBV4-2 CASSQDAGFGEETQYF
TRBJ2-3 NA TRBV12-3/TRBV12-4 CASSFVAGTDTQYF
TRBJ2-7 TRBD2 TRBV28 CASSLSTSGIPYEQYF
TRBJ1-2 TRBD1 TRBV4-3 CASSHSSGQGGIEHTF
TRBJ1-5 NA TRBV7-8 CASSPNRGPNQPQHF
TRBJ2-5 TRBD2 TRBV12-3/TRBV12-4 CASSFAGGPSRETQYF
TRBJ1-4 TRBD1 TRBV23-1 CASSQGRTGTNEKLFF
TRBJ2-1 TRBD2 TRBV24-1 CATSLGLAENNEQFF
TRBJ2-1 TRBD2 TRBV7-8 CASSATSGTYNEQFF
TRBJ1-1 TRBD1 TRBV7-2 CASSSGQGYTEAFF
TRBJ2-1 TRBD2 TRBV20-1 CSARTGGANYNEQFF
TRBJ2-5 TRBD2 TRBV12-3/TRBV12-4 CASSSGLAGGGWETQYF
TRBJ2-7 NA TRBV6-5 CASRTGLRLGEQYF
TRBJ2-3 NA TRBV4-2 CASTPVGQAIRYF
TRBJ2-3 NA TRBV24-1 CATSDFVGIGTDTQYF
TRBJ2-3 NA TRBV6-5 CASRRTGLTDTQYF